This record looks at one T cell receptor beta chain sequence and its context. Its antigen is unknown. Genomic DNA templated the TCR beta VDJ and CDR3 profiling. TCRdb redid the calling of the reads with MiXCR, one entry per CDR3 protein. Of about 70,000 distinct CDR3 sequences in the sample, 54% were seen once. This sample is drawn from a study of CD8+CD57+ T cells in acquired aplastic anemia. Study conclusions and caveats: Patients and controls shared under 30 CD8+ CDR3 sequences, highly expressed in patients.

The TCR sequence derives from a human donor in good health, serving as a control. The sequencing sample was made of sorted CD4+, CD8+, or CD8+CD57+ T cells (not recorded which) from PBMCs.

The CDR3 bases are TGCAGTGCTAGAGGAGGGGAAGAGTATCAGCCCCAGCATTTT. Translation gives CSARGGEEYQPQHF. The gene calls are TRBV20-1 and TRBJ1-5; possible D gene TRBD1, 5 bases. Germline V gene sequence: CDR1 DFQATT, CDR2 SNEGSKA (reference sequence). CDR3 size: 14 residues. V was shortened by 1 base and J by 5 bases, with 12 bases between the two germline ends.